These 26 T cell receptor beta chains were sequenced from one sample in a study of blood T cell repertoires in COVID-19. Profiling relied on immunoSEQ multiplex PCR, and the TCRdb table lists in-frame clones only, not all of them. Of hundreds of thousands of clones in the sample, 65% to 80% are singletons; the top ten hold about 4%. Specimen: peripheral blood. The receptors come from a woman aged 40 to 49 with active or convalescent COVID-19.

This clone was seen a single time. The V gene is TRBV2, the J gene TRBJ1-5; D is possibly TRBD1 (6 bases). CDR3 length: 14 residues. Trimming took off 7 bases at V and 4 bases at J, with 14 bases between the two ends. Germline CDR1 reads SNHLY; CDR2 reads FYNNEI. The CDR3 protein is CASNRRDINQPQHF. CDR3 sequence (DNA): TGTGCCAGCAACCGCCGGGACATTAATCAGCCCCAGCATTTT.

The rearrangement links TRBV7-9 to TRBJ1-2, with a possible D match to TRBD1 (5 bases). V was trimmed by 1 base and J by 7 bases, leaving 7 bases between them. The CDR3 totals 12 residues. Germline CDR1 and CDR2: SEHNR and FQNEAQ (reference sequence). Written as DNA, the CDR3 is TGTGCCAGCAGCTTAGTAGGGGTTGGCTACACCTTC. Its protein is CASSLVGVGYTF.

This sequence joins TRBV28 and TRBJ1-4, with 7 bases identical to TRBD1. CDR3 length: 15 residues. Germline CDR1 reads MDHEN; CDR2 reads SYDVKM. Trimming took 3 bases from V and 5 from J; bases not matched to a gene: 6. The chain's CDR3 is CASSFSRQGNEKLFF. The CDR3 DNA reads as TGTGCCAGCAGTTTTAGTCGACAGGGAAATGAAAAACTGTTTTTT.

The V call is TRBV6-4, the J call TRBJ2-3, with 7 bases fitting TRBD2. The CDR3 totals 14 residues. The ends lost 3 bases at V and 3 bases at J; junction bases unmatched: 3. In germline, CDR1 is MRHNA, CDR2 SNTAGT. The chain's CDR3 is CASSDLAETDTQYF. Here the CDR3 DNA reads TGTGCCAGCAGTGATCTAGCGGAGACAGATACGCAGTATTTT.

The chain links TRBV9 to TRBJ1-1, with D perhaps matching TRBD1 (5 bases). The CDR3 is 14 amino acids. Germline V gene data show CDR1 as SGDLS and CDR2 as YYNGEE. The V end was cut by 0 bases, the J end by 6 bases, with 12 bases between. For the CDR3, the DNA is TGTGCCAGCAGCGTAGTGGGGCTAGGGGCTGAAGCTTTCTTT. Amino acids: CASSVVGLGAEAFF.

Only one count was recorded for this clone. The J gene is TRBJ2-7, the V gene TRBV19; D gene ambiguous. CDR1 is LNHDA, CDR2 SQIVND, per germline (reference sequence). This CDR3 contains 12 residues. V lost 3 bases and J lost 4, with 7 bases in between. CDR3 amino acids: CASSMTSYEQYF. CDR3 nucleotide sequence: TGTGCCAGTAGTATGACTTCTTACGAGCAGTACTTC.

CDR3 DNA sequence: TGTGCCAGCAGCCTCGGGTCGACTTTGGTTGGCTACACCTTC. Encoded protein: CASSLGSTLVGYTF. The chain couples TRBV6-5 to TRBJ1-2, with D hard to call. V was clipped by 6 bases and J by 7 bases, with 18 bases between them. The CDR3 is 14 residues long. The germline gives CDR1 MNHEY, CDR2 SVGAGI.

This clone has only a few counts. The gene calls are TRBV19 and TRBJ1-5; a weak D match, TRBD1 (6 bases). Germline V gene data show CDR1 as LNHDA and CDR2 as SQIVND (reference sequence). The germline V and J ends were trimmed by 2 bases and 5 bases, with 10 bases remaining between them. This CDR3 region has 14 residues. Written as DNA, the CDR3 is TGTGCCAGTAGTATAAGGGGGTTCGATCAGCCCCAGCATTTT. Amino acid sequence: CASSIRGFDQPQHF.

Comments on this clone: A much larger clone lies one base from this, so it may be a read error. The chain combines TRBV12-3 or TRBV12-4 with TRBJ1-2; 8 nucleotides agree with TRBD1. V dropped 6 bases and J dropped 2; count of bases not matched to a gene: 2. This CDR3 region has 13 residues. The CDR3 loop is CASSRDRNYGYTF. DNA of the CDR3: TGTGCCAGCAGCCGGGACAGGAACTATGGCTACACCTTC.

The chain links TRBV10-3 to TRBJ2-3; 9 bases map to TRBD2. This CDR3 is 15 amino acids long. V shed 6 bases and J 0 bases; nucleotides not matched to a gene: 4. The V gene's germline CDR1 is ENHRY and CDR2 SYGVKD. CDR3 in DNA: TGTGCCATCAGCGGACTAGCGACTAGCACAGATACGCAGTATTTT. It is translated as CAISGLATSTDTQYF.

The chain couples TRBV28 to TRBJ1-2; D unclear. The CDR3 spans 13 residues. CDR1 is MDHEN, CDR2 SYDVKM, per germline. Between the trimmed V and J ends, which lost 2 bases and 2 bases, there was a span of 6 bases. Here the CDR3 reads CASSLPANYGYTF. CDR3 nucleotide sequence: TGTGCCAGCAGTTTACCCGCGAACTATGGCTACACCTTC.

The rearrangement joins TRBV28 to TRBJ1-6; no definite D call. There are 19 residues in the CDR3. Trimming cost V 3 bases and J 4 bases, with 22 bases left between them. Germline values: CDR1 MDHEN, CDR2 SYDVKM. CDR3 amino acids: CASSFKTGILMNYNSPLHF. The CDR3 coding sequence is TGTGCCAGCAGTTTTAAGACCGGGATTTTAATGAATTATAATTCACCCCTCCACTTT. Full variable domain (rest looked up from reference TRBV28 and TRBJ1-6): DVKVTQSSRYLVKRTGEKVFLECVQDMDHENMFWYRQDPGLGLRLIYFSYDVKMKEKGDIPEGYSVSREKKERFSLILESASTNQTSMYLCASSFKTGILMNYNSPLHFGNGTRLTVT.

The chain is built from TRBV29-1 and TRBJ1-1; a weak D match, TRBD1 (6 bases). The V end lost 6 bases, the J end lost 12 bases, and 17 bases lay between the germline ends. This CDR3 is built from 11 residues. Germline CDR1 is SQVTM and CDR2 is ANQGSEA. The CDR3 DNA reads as TGCAGCGTGAATACAGGGAGAAAAACTTTCTTT. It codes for CSVNTGRKTFF.

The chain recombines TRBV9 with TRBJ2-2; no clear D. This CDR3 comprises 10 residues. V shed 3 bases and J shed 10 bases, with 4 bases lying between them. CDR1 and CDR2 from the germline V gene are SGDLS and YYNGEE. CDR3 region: CASSGAELFF. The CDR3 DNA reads TGTGCCAGCAGCGGGGCGGAGCTGTTTTTT.

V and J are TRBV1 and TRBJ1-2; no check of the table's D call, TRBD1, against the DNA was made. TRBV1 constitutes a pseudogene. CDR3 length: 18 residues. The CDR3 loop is CTSSHGSGTRVLPYGYTF. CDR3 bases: TGCACCAGCAGCCATGGATCCGGGACACGCGTACTCCCTTATGGCTACACCTTC.

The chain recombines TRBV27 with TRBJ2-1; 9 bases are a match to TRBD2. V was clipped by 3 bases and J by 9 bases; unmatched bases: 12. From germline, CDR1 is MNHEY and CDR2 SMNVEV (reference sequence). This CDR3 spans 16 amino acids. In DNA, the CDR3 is TGTGCCAGCAGTTTCACGCGTCTAGCGGGGAATCGTGAGCAGTTCTTC. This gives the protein CASSFTRLAGNREQFF.

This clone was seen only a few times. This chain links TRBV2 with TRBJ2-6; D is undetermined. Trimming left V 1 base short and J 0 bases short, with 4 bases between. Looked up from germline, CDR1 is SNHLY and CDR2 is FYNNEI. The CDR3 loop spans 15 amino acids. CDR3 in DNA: TGTGCCAGCAGTGAAGGTAACTCTGGGGCCAACGTCCTGACTTTC. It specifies CASSEGNSGANVLTF. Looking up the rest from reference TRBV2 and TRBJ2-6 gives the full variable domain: EPEVTQTPSHQVTQMGQEVILRCVPISNHLYFYWYRQILGQKVEFLVSFYNNEISEKSEIFDDQFSVERPDGSNFTLKIRSTKLEDSAMYFCASSEGNSGANVLTFGAGSRLTVL.

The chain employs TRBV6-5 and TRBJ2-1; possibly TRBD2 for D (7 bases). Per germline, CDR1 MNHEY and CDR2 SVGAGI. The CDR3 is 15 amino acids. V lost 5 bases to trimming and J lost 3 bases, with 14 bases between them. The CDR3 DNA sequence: TGTGCCAGCAGTCCCCGGGGGGCGCGCTACAATGAGCAGTTCTTC. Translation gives CASSPRGARYNEQFF.

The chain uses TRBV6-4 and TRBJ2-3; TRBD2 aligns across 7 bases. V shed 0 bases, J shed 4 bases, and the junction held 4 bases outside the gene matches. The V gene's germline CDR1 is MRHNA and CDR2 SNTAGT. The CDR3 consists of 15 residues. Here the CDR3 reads CASSDSGGSADTQYF. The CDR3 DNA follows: TGTGCCAGCAGTGACTCGGGGGGGAGTGCAGATACGCAGTATTTT.

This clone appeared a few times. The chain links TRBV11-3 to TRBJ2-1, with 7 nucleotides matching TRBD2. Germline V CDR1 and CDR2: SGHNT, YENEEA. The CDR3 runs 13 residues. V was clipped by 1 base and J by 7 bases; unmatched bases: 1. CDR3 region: CASSLVGGNEQFF. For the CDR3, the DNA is TGTGCCAGCAGCTTAGTGGGGGGGAATGAGCAGTTCTTC.

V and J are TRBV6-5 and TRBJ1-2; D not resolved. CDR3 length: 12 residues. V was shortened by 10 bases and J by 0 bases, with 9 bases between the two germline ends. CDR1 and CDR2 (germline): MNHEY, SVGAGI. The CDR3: CATSQANYGYTF. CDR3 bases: TGTGCCACAAGCCAAGCTAACTATGGCTACACCTTC.

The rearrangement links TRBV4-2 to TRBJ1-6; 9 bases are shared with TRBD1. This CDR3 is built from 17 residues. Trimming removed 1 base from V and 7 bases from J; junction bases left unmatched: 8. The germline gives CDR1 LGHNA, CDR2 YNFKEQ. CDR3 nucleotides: TGTGCCAGCAGCCAAGTGCGAACCGGGACAGGGAATTCACCCCTCCACTTT. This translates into CASSQVRTGTGNSPLHF.

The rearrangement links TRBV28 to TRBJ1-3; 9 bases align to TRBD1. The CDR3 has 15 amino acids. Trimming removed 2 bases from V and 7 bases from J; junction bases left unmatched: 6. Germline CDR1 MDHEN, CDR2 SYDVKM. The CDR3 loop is CASSLDRGLRNTIYF. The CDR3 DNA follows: TGTGCCAGCAGTTTAGACAGGGGGTTGAGGAACACCATATATTTT.

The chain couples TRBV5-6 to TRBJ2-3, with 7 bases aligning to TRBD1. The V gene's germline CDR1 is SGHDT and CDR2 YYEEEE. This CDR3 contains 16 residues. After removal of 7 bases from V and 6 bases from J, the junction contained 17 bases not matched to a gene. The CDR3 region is CASSPRRQGFSDTQYF. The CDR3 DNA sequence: TGTGCCAGCTCCCCCCGAAGACAGGGATTTTCGGATACGCAGTATTTT.

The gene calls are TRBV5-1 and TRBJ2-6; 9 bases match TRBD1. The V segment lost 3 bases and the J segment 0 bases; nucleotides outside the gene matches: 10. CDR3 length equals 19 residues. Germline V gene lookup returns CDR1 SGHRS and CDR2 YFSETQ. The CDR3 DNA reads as TGCGCCAGCAGCTACACACCGGGACAGGGTGTCTCTGGGGCCAACGTCCTGACTTTC. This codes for CASSYTPGQGVSGANVLTF.

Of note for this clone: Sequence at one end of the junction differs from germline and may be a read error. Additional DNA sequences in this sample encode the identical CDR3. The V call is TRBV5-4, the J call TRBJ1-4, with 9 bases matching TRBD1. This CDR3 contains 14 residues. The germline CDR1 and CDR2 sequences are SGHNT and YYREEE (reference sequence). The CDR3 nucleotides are TGTGCGAGCAGCCCCGACAGGGGGGATGAAAAACTGTTTTTT. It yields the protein CASSPDRGDEKLFF.